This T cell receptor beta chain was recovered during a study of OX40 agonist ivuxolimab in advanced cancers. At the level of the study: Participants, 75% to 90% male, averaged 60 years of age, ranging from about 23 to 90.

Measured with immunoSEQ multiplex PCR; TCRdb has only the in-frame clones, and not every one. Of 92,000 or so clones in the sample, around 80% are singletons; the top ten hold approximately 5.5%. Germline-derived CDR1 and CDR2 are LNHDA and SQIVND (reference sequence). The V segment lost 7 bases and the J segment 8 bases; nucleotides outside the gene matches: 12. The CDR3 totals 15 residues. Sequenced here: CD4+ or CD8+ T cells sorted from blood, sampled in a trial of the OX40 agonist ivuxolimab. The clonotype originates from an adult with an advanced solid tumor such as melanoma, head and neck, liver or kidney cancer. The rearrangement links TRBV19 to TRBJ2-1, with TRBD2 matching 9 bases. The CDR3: CASKISLAGMHEQFF. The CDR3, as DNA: TGTGCCAGTAAAATCTCGCTAGCGGGAATGCATGAGCAGTTCTTC.